This T cell receptor beta chain emerged from a study of T cells in Graves' hyperthyroidism and ophthalmopathy. From RNA transcripts, TCR beta CDR3 regions were amplified. HTBI primers drove first-round RT-PCR of the TCR CDR3. Using its own MiXCR run on the multiplex PCR reads, TCRdb lists one record per CDR3 protein. Of fewer than 750,000 distinct CDR3 sequences in the sample, roughly 14% are singletons; the top ten hold 3.5% to 4.5%. This clonotype came up many times. What it binds is unknown. Study conclusions and caveats: Stable hyperthyroidism was told apart from ophthalmopathy by a model built on 13 V-J features.

V lost 0 bases, J lost 0 bases, and 5 bases stayed unmatched. The CDR3 spans 16 residues. Germline V lookup: CDR1 SGHDT, CDR2 YYEEEE. V gene TRBV5-6 combines with J gene TRBJ1-1; 7 bases are shared with TRBD1. This receptor was obtained from a woman aged 40 to 50 with Graves' ophthalmopathy. The sequenced sample was blood. In DNA, the CDR3 is TGTGCCAGCAGCTTGGACAGGGGCTTCATGAACACTGAAGCTTTCTTT. It yields the protein CASSLDRGFMNTEAFF.